This TCR beta chain was profiled in a study of patients and donors after allogeneic stem cell transplantation. TCRdb ran MiXCR on the RT-PCR reads and lists one entry per CDR3 protein. The table lists approximately 200,000 distinct CDR3 sequences, around two fifths of them singletons, with roughly 12% in the top ten. Germline-derived CDR1 and CDR2 are SGHRS and YFSETQ. There are 11 residues in the CDR3. V trimming: 3 bases; J trimming: 15 bases; junction bases outside the gene matches: 6. The TCR originated in a human donor who was either an allogeneic HSCT recipient or a stem cell or donor lymphocyte infusion donor (not recorded which). It is not recorded whose cells these are; they may come from a transplant donor. The specimen was blood, either unsorted or a sorted T cell fraction (not recorded which). The genes are TRBV5-1 and TRBJ2-1, with TRBD1 matching 7 bases. The CDR3 DNA sequence: TGCGCCAGCAGCTCCGACAGGGCCCTGTTCTTC. Translating it yields CASSSDRALFF.